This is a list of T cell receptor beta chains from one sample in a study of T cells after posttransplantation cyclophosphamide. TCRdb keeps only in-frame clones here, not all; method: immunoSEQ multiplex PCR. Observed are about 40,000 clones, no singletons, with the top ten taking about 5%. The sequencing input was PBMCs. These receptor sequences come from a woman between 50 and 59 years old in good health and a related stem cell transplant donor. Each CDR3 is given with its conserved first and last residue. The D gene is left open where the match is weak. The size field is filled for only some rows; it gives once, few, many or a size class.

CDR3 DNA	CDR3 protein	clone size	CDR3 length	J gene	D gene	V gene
TGCGCCAGCAGCCTCGGACTAGCGCAAAGCACAGATACGCAGTATTTT	CASSLGLAQSTDTQYF	many	16	TRBJ2-3	TRBD2	TRBV5-1
TGCGCCAGCAGTCCGGACAGGGCTTGGGGGGAGCTGTTTTTT	CASSPDRAWGELFF	many	14	TRBJ2-2	TRBD1	TRBV5-1
TGTGCCAGCAGTGAACAGGGATCTGGAAACACCATATATTTT	CASSEQGSGNTIYF	many	14	TRBJ1-3	.	TRBV6-1
TGTGCCGGCTGGTCCGGACAGGTGGGTTCCTACGAGCAGTACTTC	CAGWSGQVGSYEQYF	many	15	TRBJ2-7	TRBD1	TRBV2
TGCGCCAGCAGTGAACGGACTACGGCGAACACCGGGGAGCTGTTTTTT	CASSERTTANTGELFF	many	16	TRBJ2-2	.	TRBV5-1
TGTGCCAGCAGTCTATCGACAGTAGGCGACGAGCAGTACTTC	CASSLSTVGDEQYF	many	14	TRBJ2-7	.	TRBV27
TGTGCCAGCAGCCCCACCGGGGGGCAAAACATTCAGTACTTC	CASSPTGGQNIQYF	many	14	TRBJ2-4	.	TRBV7-3
TGTGCCAGTAGCCCTGGTGGGGGGATCCGGCAGCCCCAGCATTTT	CASSPGGGIRQPQHF	many	15	TRBJ1-5	.	TRBV19
TGTGCCAGCAGTCCTATGACAGGGACCAAAAACATTCAGTACTTC	CASSPMTGTKNIQYF	many	15	TRBJ2-4	TRBD1	TRBV28
TGTGCCAGCAGGCCTCAGTATACTGAAGCTTTCTTT	CASRPQYTEAFF	many	12	TRBJ1-1	.	TRBV2
TGTGCCTGGAGACTGGGGGGGGTAGGCAAAAACATTCAGTACTTC	CAWRLGGVGKNIQYF	many	15	TRBJ2-4	TRBD2	TRBV30
TGCAGCGTTAATACAGGGGTGGTCGGCACTGAAGCTTTCTTT	CSVNTGVVGTEAFF	many	14	TRBJ1-1	TRBD1	TRBV29-1
TGTGCCAGCAAGCCAGGGGTAAACACCGGGGAGCTGTTTTTT	CASKPGVNTGELFF	many	14	TRBJ2-2	.	TRBV6-6
TGTGCCAGCTCACCCCCGAGCCGGTATGAGCAGTTCTTC	CASSPPSRYEQFF	many	13	TRBJ2-1	.	TRBV18
TGTGCCAGCATCCCAACGGTACCCCACCGAAACACCATATATTTT	CASIPTVPHRNTIYF	many	15	TRBJ1-3	.	TRBV6-7
TGTGCCAGCAGCAAAGATGTCAGGGGGATCTGCACAGATACGCAGTATTTT	CASSKDVRGICTDTQYF	.	17	TRBJ2-3	.	TRBV21-1
TGTGCCAGTAGTGGTTCCGGGACATTGAACACTGAAGCTTTCTTT	CASSGSGTLNTEAFF	many	15	TRBJ1-1	.	TRBV19
TGTGCCAGCAGTTGGACTGATTATAGCAATCAGCCCCAGCATTTT	CASSWTDYSNQPQHF	many	15	TRBJ1-5	.	TRBV28
TGTGCCAGCAGCCAAGGGGACAGGCGGCGGGTCTCTGGGGCCAACGTCCTGACTTTC	CASSQGDRRRVSGANVLTF	many	19	TRBJ2-6	TRBD1	TRBV14
TGTGCCAGCAGCCAAGCGGACAGGGTGGGGGATCAGCCCCAGCATTTT	CASSQADRVGDQPQHF	many	16	TRBJ1-5	TRBD1	TRBV4-2
TGCAGCGGGAGACAGAAGGACACTGAAGCTTTCTTT	CSGRQKDTEAFF	many	12	TRBJ1-1	.	TRBV29-1
TGTGCCAGCAGTTACGGTACAGTTGAAGCTTTCTTT	CASSYGTVEAFF	many	12	TRBJ1-1	.	TRBV6-5
TGTGCCATCAGCGGACAGGGAGATGGCTACACCTTC	CAISGQGDGYTF	many	12	TRBJ1-2	TRBD1	TRBV10-3
TGTGCCAGTAAGGAGTATTCGTATGGCTACACCTTC	CASKEYSYGYTF	many	12	TRBJ1-2	.	TRBV19
TGCGCCAGCCCTCTTCCAACAGGGGGGAACACTGAAGCTTTCTTT	CASPLPTGGNTEAFF	.	15	TRBJ1-1	TRBD1	TRBV5-1
TGTGCTATAGCCCGGCACACCTCCGATTTT	CAIARHTSDF	many	10	TRBJ2-3	.	TRBV21-1
TGTGCCAGCAGCTTTGAACGCAGGGGATTAGCCAAAAACATTCAGTACTTC	CASSFERRGLAKNIQYF	many	17	TRBJ2-4	.	TRBV5-5
TGTGCCAGCAGCGCCGGGACTACTAATTTGGATACGCAGTATTTT	CASSAGTTNLDTQYF	many	15	TRBJ2-3	TRBD2	TRBV9
TGCGTCAGCGGGAGTTACGAGCAGTACTTC	CVSGSYEQYF	many	10	TRBJ2-7	TRBD2	TRBV10-1
TGTGCCAGCAGCTTAGCCGGGAGGAACGAGCAGTACTTC	CASSLAGRNEQYF	many	13	TRBJ2-7	TRBD2	TRBV7-8
TGTGCCAGCAGTGGTCTTAATAGCAATCAGCCCCAGCATTTT	CASSGLNSNQPQHF	many	14	TRBJ1-5	.	TRBV2
TGTGCCAGCAGAACCCCGGAGGAGGGAGGCTACACCTTC	CASRTPEEGGYTF	many	13	TRBJ1-2	.	TRBV2
TGTGCCAGCAAGGACGGACAGGGGGGCGGCTACACCTTC	CASKDGQGGGYTF	many	13	TRBJ1-2	TRBD1	TRBV2
TGTGCCAGCAGCCTGGGGGCCGGTCCTGAAAAACTGTTTTTT	CASSLGAGPEKLFF	many	14	TRBJ1-4	.	TRBV6-6
TGTGCCTCAGCGGGGGGCTACCCCTACGAGCAGTACTTC	CASAGGYPYEQYF	many	13	TRBJ2-7	TRBD2	TRBV27
TGTGCCAGCAGGCGGTACCGGACAGGGAATAATCAGCCCCAGCATTTT	CASRRYRTGNNQPQHF	many	16	TRBJ1-5	TRBD1	TRBV28